This T cell receptor beta chain was captured by sequencing in a study of blood T cell repertoires in COVID-19. Overall study context: Donors in Cohort 3 counted as recovered after two negative PCRs, clearance, or symptom resolution. The United States, Italy and Spain provided the acute and convalescent COVID-19 samples.

Those enrolled, adults aged about 18 to 89 years, came from under 25 US areas. The CDR3 loop spans 14 amino acids. V lost 4 bases, J lost 6 bases, and 8 bases stayed unmatched. Germline-derived CDR1 and CDR2 are SGHRS and YFSETQ. Here immunoSEQ multiplex PCR was the method, and the copy in TCRdb shows in-frame clones only, minus some. This repertoire shows about 210,000 clones, 70% to 90% found once; its top ten account for around 25%. V usage is TRBV5-1 and J usage is TRBJ2-7; 9 bases match TRBD1. Sequenced input: PBMCs or T cells enriched from blood (not recorded which). This sequence was found in a woman in her 40s in a cohort exposed to, infected with or recovered from COVID-19 (not recorded which). The CDR3 loop reads CASSPGQGPVEQYF. The DNA of the CDR3 is TGCGCCAGCAGCCCGGGACAGGGTCCGGTCGAGCAGTACTTC.